What follows are 2 T cell receptor beta chains derived from one specimen sequenced in a study of a mutant IDH1 vaccine in newly diagnosed glioma (dated by TCRdb to the early 2020s). Their antigens remain unidentified. The library was prepared using the immunoSEQ multiplex PCR assay. TCRdb carries this immuneACCESS record with in-frame sequences only. Its versions omit some clonotypes, under half of them owing to an unresolved V gene in the studies checked, with the rest unexplained. In all, the sample holds some 27,000 clones, and about three quarters of those were seen once. The ten most abundant clones make up roughly a tenth of the sample. In the paper's terms, the time point label means: week 5, during vaccination. A 20-mer mutant IDH1 peptide at 300 micrograms in Montanide made up each vaccine dose, which was injected subcutaneously together with topical imiquimod. The sample in question was PBMCs, obtained from a glioma patient whose treatment included an IDH1 peptide vaccine. Source of these receptors: a man aged 35 to 55 with glioma.

The chain employs TRBV25-1 and TRBJ2-5; the D gene is possibly TRBD2 (7 bases). The CDR3 totals 15 residues. Germline CDR1 is MGHDK and CDR2 is SYGVNS. V shed 3 bases and J shed 4 bases, with 15 bases lying between them. The CDR3 is CASSELGGAGETQYF. CDR3 nucleotide sequence: TGTGCCAGCAGTGAGTTAGGGGGGGCAGGAGAGACCCAGTACTTC.

V usage is TRBV5-6 and J usage is TRBJ2-1, with a tentative D call TRBD2 (6 bases). Germline CDR1 is SGHDT and CDR2 is YYEEEE. The CDR3 contains 12 residues. Trimming took 3 bases from V and 15 from J, leaving 16 bases between them. CDR3 sequence reads: CASSSPEGYGFF. In DNA form, the CDR3 reads TGTGCCAGCAGCTCCCCGGAGGGGTACGGGTTCTTC.